Listed below are T cell receptor beta chains from one sample, sequenced in a study of blood T cell repertoires in COVID-19. TCRdb keeps only in-frame clones here, not all; method: immunoSEQ multiplex PCR. There are under 200,000 clones in the sample; roughly 88% occur only once, and 5% to 7% lies in the top ten. The sample comprised PBMCs or T cells enriched from blood (not recorded which). The source of these receptors is a man in his forties with acute COVID-19. The CDR3 runs from the conserved cysteine through the conserved F or W. The order of the fields is clone size, V gene, J gene, D gene, CDR3 protein, CDR3 DNA. D genes are given only for firm matches. Clone size appears in some rows only: once, few, many, or a class for an expanded clone.

clone_size: NA; v_call: TRBV28; j_call: TRBJ1-1; d_call: NA; cdr3_aa: CASSYIRGAEAFF; cdr3_nt: TGTGCCAGCAGTTATATTCGGGGTGCTGAAGCTTTCTTT
clone_size: NA; v_call: TRBV7-6; j_call: TRBJ1-5; d_call: NA; cdr3_aa: CASSPKSNQPQHF; cdr3_nt: TGTGCCAGCAGCCCGAAGAGTAATCAGCCCCAGCATTTT
clone_size: once; v_call: TRBV9; j_call: TRBJ1-1; d_call: TRBD1; cdr3_aa: CASSVGQGMNTEAFF; cdr3_nt: TGTGCCAGCAGCGTTGGACAGGGGATGAACACTGAAGCTTTCTTT
clone_size: NA; v_call: TRBV5-1; j_call: TRBJ2-3; d_call: NA; cdr3_aa: CASSLSDRSTDTQYF; cdr3_nt: TGCGCCAGCAGCTTGAGTGACAGGAGCACAGATACGCAGTATTTT
clone_size: NA; v_call: TRBV12-3/TRBV12-4; j_call: TRBJ1-1; d_call: NA; cdr3_aa: CASTRTGDTEAFF; cdr3_nt: TGTGCCAGCACACGAACGGGAGACACTGAAGCTTTCTTT
clone_size: few; v_call: TRBV5-1; j_call: TRBJ2-5; d_call: TRBD1; cdr3_aa: CASSLRGHTLETQYF; cdr3_nt: TGCGCCAGCAGCTTAAGGGGGCACACCCTAGAGACCCAGTACTTC
clone_size: NA; v_call: TRBV9; j_call: TRBJ2-1; d_call: NA; cdr3_aa: CASSAGPHIRDNEQFF; cdr3_nt: TGTGCCAGCAGCGCAGGCCCCCATATCAGAGACAATGAGCAGTTCTTC
clone_size: NA; v_call: TRBV28; j_call: TRBJ2-3; d_call: TRBD2; cdr3_aa: CASSSGGHTDTQYF; cdr3_nt: TGTGCCAGCTCATCGGGAGGGCACACAGATACGCAGTATTTT
clone_size: NA; v_call: TRBV3-1/TRBV3-2; j_call: TRBJ1-1; d_call: NA; cdr3_aa: CASSQSNPDSAFF; cdr3_nt: TGTGCCAGCAGCCAATCGAACCCCGACTCGGCTTTCTTT
clone_size: NA; v_call: TRBV21-1; j_call: TRBJ2-7; d_call: NA; cdr3_aa: CATNTGDEQYF; cdr3_nt: TGTGCCACCAATACAGGGGACGAGCAGTACTTC
clone_size: NA; v_call: TRBV10-3; j_call: TRBJ2-5; d_call: TRBD2; cdr3_aa: CATKPGGRIEETQYF; cdr3_nt: TGTGCCACTAAACCCGGCGGGAGAATAGAAGAGACCCAGTACTTC
clone_size: NA; v_call: TRBV7-8; j_call: TRBJ2-2; d_call: TRBD2; cdr3_aa: CASSYSGRIGGTGELFF; cdr3_nt: TGTGCCAGCAGCTACAGCGGGAGAATAGGGGGCACCGGGGAGCTGTTTTTT
clone_size: NA; v_call: TRBV2; j_call: TRBJ1-2; d_call: NA; cdr3_aa: CASSATDRGYGYTF; cdr3_nt: TGTGCCAGCAGTGCCACGGACAGAGGATATGGCTACACCTTC
clone_size: NA; v_call: TRBV5-6; j_call: TRBJ1-5; d_call: TRBD1; cdr3_aa: CASSFRGQVQPQHF; cdr3_nt: TGTGCCAGCAGCTTCAGGGGGCAAGTTCAGCCCCAGCATTTT
clone_size: NA; v_call: TRBV30; j_call: TRBJ2-4; d_call: NA; cdr3_aa: CAWSPLEAKNIQYF; cdr3_nt: TGTGCCTGGAGTCCTCTAGAAGCCAAAAACATTCAGTACTTC
clone_size: NA; v_call: TRBV7-9; j_call: TRBJ2-7; d_call: TRBD1; cdr3_aa: CASSPQGAGYGEQYF; cdr3_nt: TGTGCCAGCAGCCCGCAGGGGGCTGGGTACGGGGAGCAGTACTTC
clone_size: NA; v_call: TRBV29-1; j_call: TRBJ1-5; d_call: TRBD1; cdr3_aa: CSVSFTGGNQPQHF; cdr3_nt: TGCAGCGTTTCATTTACAGGGGGCAATCAGCCCCAGCATTTT
clone_size: NA; v_call: TRBV18; j_call: TRBJ1-5; d_call: NA; cdr3_aa: CASSPLGGVHQPQHF; cdr3_nt: TGTGCCAGCTCACCACTGGGAGGAGTTCATCAGCCCCAGCATTTT
clone_size: NA; v_call: TRBV5-1; j_call: TRBJ1-2; d_call: TRBD1; cdr3_aa: CASSFTGAADGYTF; cdr3_nt: TGCGCCAGCAGCTTTACAGGGGCGGCCGATGGCTACACCTTC
clone_size: NA; v_call: TRBV28; j_call: TRBJ2-5; d_call: NA; cdr3_aa: CASSPTSQETQYF; cdr3_nt: TGTGCCAGCAGCCCGACTAGTCAAGAGACCCAGTACTTC
clone_size: NA; v_call: TRBV6-5; j_call: TRBJ2-7; d_call: TRBD1; cdr3_aa: CASRQNRGVSEQYF; cdr3_nt: TGTGCCAGCAGACAGAACAGGGGGGTGAGCGAGCAGTACTTC
clone_size: NA; v_call: TRBV5-8; j_call: TRBJ1-2; d_call: NA; cdr3_aa: CASSLEGVSYGYTF; cdr3_nt: TGTGCCAGCAGCTTGGAGGGAGTGAGCTATGGCTACACCTTC
clone_size: once; v_call: TRBV25-1; j_call: TRBJ2-7; d_call: TRBD1; cdr3_aa: CASGPRDRLYEQYF; cdr3_nt: TGTGCCAGCGGACCCAGGGACAGACTCTACGAGCAGTACTTC
clone_size: NA; v_call: TRBV3-1/TRBV3-2; j_call: TRBJ2-7; d_call: TRBD2; cdr3_aa: CASSQGGTSEQYF; cdr3_nt: TGTGCCAGCAGCCAAGGGGGGACTAGCGAGCAGTACTTC
clone_size: NA; v_call: TRBV7-2; j_call: TRBJ2-1; d_call: TRBD2; cdr3_aa: CASSLVGLAGVYNEQFF; cdr3_nt: TGTGCCAGCAGCTTAGTAGGGCTAGCGGGAGTTTATAATGAGCAGTTCTTC
clone_size: NA; v_call: TRBV7-2; j_call: TRBJ1-6; d_call: NA; cdr3_aa: CASSLSVGRADSPLHF; cdr3_nt: TGTGCCAGCAGCTTAAGCGTCGGCAGGGCGGATTCACCCCTCCACTTT
clone_size: NA; v_call: TRBV10-1; j_call: TRBJ2-1; d_call: TRBD2; cdr3_aa: CATGTSGRSYNEQFF; cdr3_nt: TGCGCCACCGGGACTAGCGGCCGCTCCTACAATGAGCAGTTCTTC
clone_size: NA; v_call: TRBV6-1; j_call: TRBJ2-5; d_call: TRBD2; cdr3_aa: CASSGLAGDMGETQYF; cdr3_nt: TGTGCCAGCAGTGGACTAGCGGGAGACATGGGGGAGACCCAGTACTTC
clone_size: once; v_call: TRBV24-1; j_call: TRBJ2-3; d_call: TRBD2; cdr3_aa: CATSDLERETETDTQYF; cdr3_nt: TGTGCCACCAGTGATCTTGAGCGGGAGACAGAGACAGATACGCAGTATTTT
clone_size: NA; v_call: TRBV3-1/TRBV3-2; j_call: TRBJ2-1; d_call: TRBD1; cdr3_aa: CASSPRDRLYNEQFF; cdr3_nt: TGTGCCAGCAGCCCCCGGGACAGACTATACAATGAGCAGTTCTTC
clone_size: NA; v_call: TRBV7-9; j_call: TRBJ1-4; d_call: NA; cdr3_aa: CASSLTPGEKLFF; cdr3_nt: TGTGCCAGCAGCTTAACTCCCGGGGAAAAACTGTTTTTT
clone_size: NA; v_call: TRBV6-4; j_call: TRBJ2-3; d_call: TRBD1; cdr3_aa: CASRDRGGGTDTQYF; cdr3_nt: TGTGCCAGCAGAGACAGGGGCGGAGGCACAGATACGCAGTATTTT
clone_size: NA; v_call: TRBV27; j_call: TRBJ2-1; d_call: NA; cdr3_aa: CASSFAPPRAEQFF; cdr3_nt: TGTGCCAGCAGTTTCGCCCCACCGCGGGCTGAGCAGTTCTTC
clone_size: NA; v_call: TRBV3-1/TRBV3-2; j_call: TRBJ1-2; d_call: NA; cdr3_aa: CASSARTVTYGYTF; cdr3_nt: TGTGCCAGCAGCGCCCGGACAGTCACCTATGGCTACACCTTC
clone_size: NA; v_call: TRBV28; j_call: TRBJ1-2; d_call: NA; cdr3_aa: CASSWGQGYGYTF; cdr3_nt: TGTGCCAGCAGTTGGGGCCAGGGGTATGGCTACACCTTC
clone_size: NA; v_call: TRBV5-1; j_call: TRBJ1-2; d_call: TRBD1; cdr3_aa: CASSFDKTGDLPRVHF; cdr3_nt: TGCGCCAGCAGCTTCGACAAAACAGGGGATCTTCCTAGGGTCCACTTC
clone_size: NA; v_call: TRBV5-1; j_call: TRBJ1-2; d_call: NA; cdr3_aa: CASSLNIEGGSYGYTF; cdr3_nt: TGCGCCAGCAGCCTAAACATCGAGGGAGGGAGCTATGGCTACACCTTC
clone_size: NA; v_call: TRBV7-8; j_call: TRBJ1-4; d_call: NA; cdr3_aa: CASSLAGGSNEKLFF; cdr3_nt: TGTGCCAGCAGCCTAGCGGGGGGGAGTAATGAAAAACTGTTTTTT
clone_size: NA; v_call: TRBV28; j_call: TRBJ2-1; d_call: NA; cdr3_aa: CASSPPRGFQQFF; cdr3_nt: TGTGCCAGCAGCCCTCCTAGGGGCTTTCAGCAGTTCTTC
clone_size: NA; v_call: TRBV30; j_call: TRBJ2-2; d_call: NA; cdr3_aa: CAWRQHFTGELFF; cdr3_nt: TGTGCCTGGAGACAGCATTTCACCGGGGAGCTGTTTTTT
clone_size: NA; v_call: TRBV20-1; j_call: TRBJ1-2; d_call: NA; cdr3_aa: CSASYQGSVYGYTF; cdr3_nt: TGCAGTGCTAGTTACCAGGGCTCGGTCTATGGCTACACCTTC
clone_size: NA; v_call: TRBV6-2/TRBV6-3; j_call: TRBJ1-2; d_call: TRBD1; cdr3_aa: CASSPRDRASLYTF; cdr3_nt: TGTGCCAGCAGTCCCCGGGACAGGGCGTCCCTCTACACCTTC
clone_size: NA; v_call: TRBV28; j_call: TRBJ1-5; d_call: TRBD1; cdr3_aa: CASSNRDRPNQPQHF; cdr3_nt: TGTGCCAGCAGCAACCGGGACAGACCGAATCAGCCCCAGCATTTT
clone_size: few; v_call: TRBV15; j_call: TRBJ2-5; d_call: NA; cdr3_aa: CATSRRIQLSETQYF; cdr3_nt: TGTGCCACCAGCCGCCGAATCCAGTTGTCGGAGACCCAGTACTTC
clone_size: NA; v_call: TRBV7-9; j_call: TRBJ2-2; d_call: TRBD2; cdr3_aa: CASLGLAGEGKTGELFF; cdr3_nt: TGTGCCAGCCTCGGACTAGCGGGAGAGGGGAAAACCGGGGAGCTGTTTTTT
clone_size: NA; v_call: TRBV7-9; j_call: TRBJ2-2; d_call: NA; cdr3_aa: CASSPRGAGDTGELFF; cdr3_nt: TGTGCCAGCAGCCCTCGAGGGGCAGGGGACACCGGGGAGCTGTTTTTT
clone_size: NA; v_call: TRBV7-6; j_call: TRBJ1-1; d_call: NA; cdr3_aa: CASSDLPGRRNTEAFF; cdr3_nt: TGTGCCAGCAGCGATCTCCCAGGTCGGCGGAACACTGAAGCTTTCTTT
clone_size: NA; v_call: TRBV5-4; j_call: TRBJ2-2; d_call: TRBD2; cdr3_aa: CASSVGGPGTGELFF; cdr3_nt: TGTGCCAGCAGTGTGGGAGGGCCAGGGACCGGGGAGCTGTTTTTT
clone_size: NA; v_call: TRBV28; j_call: TRBJ1-1; d_call: NA; cdr3_aa: CASSQRQDPCF; cdr3_nt: TGTGCCAGCAGTCAGCGACAGGACCCATGCTTT
clone_size: NA; v_call: TRBV27; j_call: TRBJ1-5; d_call: TRBD1; cdr3_aa: CASRYGGQGGQPQHF; cdr3_nt: TGTGCCAGCAGGTACGGGGGACAGGGTGGTCAGCCCCAGCATTTT
clone_size: once; v_call: TRBV4-3; j_call: TRBJ1-6; d_call: NA; cdr3_aa: CASSRDLQYNSPLHF; cdr3_nt: TGCGCCAGCAGCCGAGACCTCCAGTATAATTCACCCCTCCACTTT
clone_size: NA; v_call: TRBV6-1; j_call: TRBJ1-4; d_call: NA; cdr3_aa: CASSEGTALGMELFF; cdr3_nt: TGTGCCAGCAGTGAAGGGACAGCGCTTGGGATGGAACTGTTTTTT
clone_size: NA; v_call: TRBV29-1; j_call: TRBJ1-1; d_call: NA; cdr3_aa: CSVSGDQPEAFF; cdr3_nt: TGCAGCGTTAGTGGAGACCAGCCTGAAGCTTTCTTT